This section outlines one T cell receptor beta chain sequence together with its context. Per germline, CDR1 SQVTM and CDR2 ANQGSEA. The V end lost 0 bases, the J end lost 9 bases, and 10 bases lay between the germline ends. The length of the CDR3 is 12 residues. The study drew its donors from healthy HIV-negative adults without recent acute infections or vaccinations. This record belongs to a study of shared clonotypes between healthy human individuals. Produced via immunoSEQ multiplex PCR; TCRdb's table is partial and in-frame only. Of about 510,000 clones in the sample, roughly 79% are singletons; the top ten hold around 12%.

The sample taken for sequencing was PBMCs. The clonotype was recovered from a woman aged 40 to 50 in good health. Some clones in this sample may be carry-over from other donors' samples. J is TRBJ2-3 and V is TRBV29-1; the D gene could be TRBD1 or TRBD2 (5 bases each). The CDR3 DNA reads TGCAGCGTTGAAGATTGGGGGAAGACGCAGTATTTT. Its protein is CSVEDWGKTQYF.